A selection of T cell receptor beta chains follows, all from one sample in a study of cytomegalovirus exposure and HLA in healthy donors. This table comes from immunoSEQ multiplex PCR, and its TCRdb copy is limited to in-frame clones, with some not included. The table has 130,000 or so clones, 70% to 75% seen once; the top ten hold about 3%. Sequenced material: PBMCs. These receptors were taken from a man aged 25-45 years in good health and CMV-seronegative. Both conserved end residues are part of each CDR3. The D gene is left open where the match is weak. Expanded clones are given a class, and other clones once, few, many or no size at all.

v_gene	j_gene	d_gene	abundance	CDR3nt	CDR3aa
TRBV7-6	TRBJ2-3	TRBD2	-	TGTGCCAGCAGCTTAGGATTCGGGACACCCGAGCGGGGGAGCACAGATACGCAGTATTTT	CASSLGFGTPERGSTDTQYF
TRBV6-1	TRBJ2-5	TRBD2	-	TGTGCCAGCAGTGAAACGACTAGCGGGGGACTCCAGTACCAAGAGACCCAGTACTTC	CASSETTSGGLQYQETQYF
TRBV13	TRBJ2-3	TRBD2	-	TGTGCCAGCAGCTCCCGGACTAGCGGGAGGGTAACCCACAGATACGCAGTACCCTTC	CASSSRTSGRVTHRYAVPF
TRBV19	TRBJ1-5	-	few	TGTGCCAGTAGTATATCAATTGATCAGCCCCAGCATTTT	CASSISIDQPQHF
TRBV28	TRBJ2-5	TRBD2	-	TGTGCCAGCACTAAGGGGTTGATACTAGCGGGGGGGCTAAAGACCCAGTACTTC	CASTKGLILAGGLKTQYF
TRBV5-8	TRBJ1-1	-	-	TGTGCCAGCAGCCTCCAGGGGCGATTATTGGTTACCACTGAAGCTTTCTTT	CASSLQGRLLVTTEAFF
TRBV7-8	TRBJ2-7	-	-	TGTGCCAGCAGCTTACCCGGGGGATCCTACGAGCAGTACTTC	CASSLPGGSYEQYF
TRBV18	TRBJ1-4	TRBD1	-	TGTGCCAGCTCATACCGGGACAGTGAGAATGAAAAACTGTTTTTT	CASSYRDSENEKLFF
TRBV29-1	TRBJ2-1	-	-	TGCAGCGTTGAAGATCCGAGACGGAGGGCGGAAGAGCAGTTCTTC	CSVEDPRRRAEEQFF
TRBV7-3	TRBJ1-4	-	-	TGTGCCAGCAGCTTAGGAGCTAATGAAAAACTGTTTTTT	CASSLGANEKLFF